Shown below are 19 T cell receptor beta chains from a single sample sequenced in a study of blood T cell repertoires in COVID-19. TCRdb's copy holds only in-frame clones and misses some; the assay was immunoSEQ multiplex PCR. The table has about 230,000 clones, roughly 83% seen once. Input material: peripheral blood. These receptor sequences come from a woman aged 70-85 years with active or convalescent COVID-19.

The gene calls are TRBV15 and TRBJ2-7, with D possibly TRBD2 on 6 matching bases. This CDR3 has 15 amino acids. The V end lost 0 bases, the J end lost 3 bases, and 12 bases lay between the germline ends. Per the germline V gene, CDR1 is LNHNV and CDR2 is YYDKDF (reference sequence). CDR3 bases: TGTGCCACCAGCAGAGATCCCGGGAGTCACTACGAGCAGTACTTC. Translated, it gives CATSRDPGSHYEQYF.

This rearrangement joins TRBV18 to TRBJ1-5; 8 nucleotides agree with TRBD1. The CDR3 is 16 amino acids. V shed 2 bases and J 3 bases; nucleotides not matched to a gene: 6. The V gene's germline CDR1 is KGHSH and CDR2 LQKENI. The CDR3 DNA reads TGTGCCAGCTCACCATTTGGGACAGGCAACAATCAGCCCCAGCATTTT. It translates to CASSPFGTGNNQPQHF.

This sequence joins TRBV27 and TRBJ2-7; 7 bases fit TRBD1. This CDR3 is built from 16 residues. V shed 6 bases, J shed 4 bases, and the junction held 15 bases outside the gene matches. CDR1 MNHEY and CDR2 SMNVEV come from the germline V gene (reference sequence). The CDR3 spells CASSRTYPGTAYEQYF. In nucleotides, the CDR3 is TGTGCCAGCAGCAGGACATACCCCGGGACAGCGTACGAGCAGTACTTC.

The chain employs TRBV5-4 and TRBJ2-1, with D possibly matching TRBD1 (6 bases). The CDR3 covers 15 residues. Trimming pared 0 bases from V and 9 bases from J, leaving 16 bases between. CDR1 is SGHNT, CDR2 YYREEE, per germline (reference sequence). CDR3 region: CASSLDSRGDGEQFF. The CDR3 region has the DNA TGTGCCAGCAGCTTGGATTCCAGGGGAGACGGTGAGCAGTTCTTC.

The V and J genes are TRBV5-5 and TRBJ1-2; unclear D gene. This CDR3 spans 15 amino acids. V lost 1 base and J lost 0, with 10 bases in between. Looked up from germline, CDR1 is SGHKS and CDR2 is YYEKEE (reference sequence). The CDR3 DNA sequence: TGTGCCAGCAGCTTGTCTACAGCTTCTAACTATGGCTACACCTTC. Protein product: CASSLSTASNYGYTF.

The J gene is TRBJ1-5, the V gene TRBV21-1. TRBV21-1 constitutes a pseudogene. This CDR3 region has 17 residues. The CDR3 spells CASSRGDLEGKNQPQHF. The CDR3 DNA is TGTGCCAGCAGCAGGGGAGACCTTGAGGGAAAAAATCAGCCCCAGCATTTT.

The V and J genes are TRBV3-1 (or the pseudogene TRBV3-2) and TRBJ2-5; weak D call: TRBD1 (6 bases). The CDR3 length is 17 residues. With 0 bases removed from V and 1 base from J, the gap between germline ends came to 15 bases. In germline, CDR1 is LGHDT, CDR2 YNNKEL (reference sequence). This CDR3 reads CASSQDWQGLLQETQYF. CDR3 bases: TGTGCCAGCAGCCAAGATTGGCAGGGGCTTCTCCAAGAGACCCAGTACTTC.

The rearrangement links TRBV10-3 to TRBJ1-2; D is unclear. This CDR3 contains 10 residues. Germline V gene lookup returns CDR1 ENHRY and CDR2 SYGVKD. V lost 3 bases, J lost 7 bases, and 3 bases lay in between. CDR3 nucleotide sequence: TGTGCCATCAGTGACCGTGGCTACACCTTC. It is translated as CAISDRGYTF.

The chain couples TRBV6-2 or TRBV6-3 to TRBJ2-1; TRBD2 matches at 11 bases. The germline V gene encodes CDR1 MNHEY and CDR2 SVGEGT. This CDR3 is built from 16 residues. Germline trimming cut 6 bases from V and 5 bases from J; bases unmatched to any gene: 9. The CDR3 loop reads CASSRGGTSGDNEQFF. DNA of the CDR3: TGTGCCAGCAGCCGCGGGGGGACTAGCGGCGACAATGAGCAGTTCTTC.

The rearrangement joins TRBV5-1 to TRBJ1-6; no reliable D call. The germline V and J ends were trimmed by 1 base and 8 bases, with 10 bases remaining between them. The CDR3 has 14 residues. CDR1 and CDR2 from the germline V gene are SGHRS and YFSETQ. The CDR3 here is CASSLTTVDSPLHF. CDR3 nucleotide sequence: TGCGCCAGCAGCTTGACGACTGTTGATTCACCCCTCCACTTT.

The CDR3 DNA follows: TGTGCCAGCAGTCAAAACAGGTTGGCGGGCTACACCTTC. Translating gives CASSQNRLAGYTF. The V and J genes are TRBV6-5 and TRBJ1-2; possibly TRBD1 for D (5 bases). The V and J ends lost 5 bases and 8 bases respectively, with 15 bases between them. CDR3 length equals 13 residues. Germline V gene lookup returns CDR1 MNHEY and CDR2 SVGAGI.

Written as DNA, the CDR3 is TGTGCCAGCAGACCCCCGGGGACTGAAGCTTTCTTT. Translation: CASRPPGTEAFF. The rearrangement uses TRBV12-3 or TRBV12-4 and TRBJ1-1; D gene uncertain. The V and J ends lost 6 bases and 5 bases respectively, with 10 bases between them. The CDR3 runs to 12 residues.

The CDR3 DNA reads TGTGCCAGCAGCTCTAGCGGGAGCGGGAGGAGGAATGAGCAGTTCTTC. Its protein product is CASSSSGSGRRNEQFF. This rearrangement joins TRBV7-8 to TRBJ2-1; TRBD2 agrees at 10 bases. Germline V CDR1 and CDR2: SGHVS, FQNEAQ. V shed 4 bases, J shed 7 bases, and the junction held 10 bases outside the gene matches. The CDR3 spans 16 residues. The variable domain in full, with the rest retrieved from reference TRBV7-8 and TRBJ2-1, is GAGVSQSPRYKVAKRGQDVALRCDPISGHVSLFWYQQALGQGPEFLTYFQNEAQLDKSGLPSDRFFAERPEGSVSTLKIQRTQQEDSAVYLCASSSSGSGRRNEQFFGPGTRLTVL.

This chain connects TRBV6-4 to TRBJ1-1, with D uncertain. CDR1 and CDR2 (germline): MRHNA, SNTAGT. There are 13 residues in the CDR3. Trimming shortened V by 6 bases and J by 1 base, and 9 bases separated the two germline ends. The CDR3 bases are TGTGCCAGCAGCCTAGGGAGGAACACTGAAGCTTTCTTT. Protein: CASSLGRNTEAFF.

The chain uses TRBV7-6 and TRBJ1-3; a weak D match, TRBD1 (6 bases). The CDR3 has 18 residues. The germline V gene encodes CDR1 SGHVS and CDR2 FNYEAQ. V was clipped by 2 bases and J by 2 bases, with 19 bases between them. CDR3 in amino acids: CASSLSAGGALPGNTIYF. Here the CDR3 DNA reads TGTGCCAGCAGCTTATCGGCGGGGGGCGCTCTTCCTGGAAACACCATATATTTT.

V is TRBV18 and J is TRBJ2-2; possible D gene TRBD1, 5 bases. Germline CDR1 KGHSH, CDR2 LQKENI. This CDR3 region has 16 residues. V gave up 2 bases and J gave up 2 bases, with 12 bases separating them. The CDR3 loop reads CASSPGSTANTGELFF. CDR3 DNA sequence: TGTGCCAGCTCACCAGGATCGACAGCCAACACCGGGGAGCTGTTTTTT.

CDR3: CASSLSRGRETQYF. The CDR3 DNA is TGTGCCAGCAGCCTTAGCAGGGGGCGAGAGACCCAGTACTTC. The rearrangement uses TRBV13 and TRBJ2-5, with TRBD1 identical over 8 bases. Germline V gene lookup returns CDR1 PRHDT and CDR2 FYEKMQ (reference sequence). The CDR3 runs 14 residues. V gave up 5 bases and J gave up 4 bases; unmatched junction bases: 6.

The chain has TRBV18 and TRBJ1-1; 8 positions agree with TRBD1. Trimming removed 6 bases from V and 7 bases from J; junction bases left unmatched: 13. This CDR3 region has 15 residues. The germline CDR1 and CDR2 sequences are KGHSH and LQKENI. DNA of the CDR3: TGTGCCAGCTCCACAACCGGGACAGGTACCATTGAAGCTTTCTTT. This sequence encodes CASSTTGTGTIEAFF.

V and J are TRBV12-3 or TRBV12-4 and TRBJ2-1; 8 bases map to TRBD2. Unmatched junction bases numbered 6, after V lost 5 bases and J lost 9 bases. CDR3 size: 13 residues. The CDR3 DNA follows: TGTGCCAGCAGTAGAGCGGGAGATATTGAGCAGTTCTTC. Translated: CASSRAGDIEQFF.